This T cell receptor beta chain was obtained from a study of cytomegalovirus exposure and HLA in healthy donors. Study-wide context: Falling in the Caucasian-associated ancestry cluster were 80% to 85% of some 400 genotyped donors.

CDR3 length: 15 amino acids. The V gene's germline CDR1 is SGDLS and CDR2 YYNGEE. The V segment lost 3 bases and the J segment 8 bases; nucleotides outside the gene matches: 9. The PCR had 60 Vbeta and 13 Jbeta primers. As handled by the study authors: The count from a later analysis was 60 million to 85 million unique TCR beta chains, 9 million to 12 million of them shared. TCRdb's copy holds only in-frame clones and misses some; the assay was immunoSEQ multiplex PCR. The DNA gave D and trimming, while V, J and clone size come from that table. The table shows over 75,000 clones, with 60% to 80% occurring only once. Concerning this clone itself: Its specificity is not known.

Study-wide results and limits: In an earlier analysis, most TCR beta V segments were productive about 87% or about 30% of the time. In a later analysis, at a false discovery rate of 0.05, approximately 18,000 TCR beta sequences were associated with HLA alleles.

The rearrangement links TRBV9 to TRBJ1-4; 8 nucleotides align to TRBD1. This TCR came from a female donor in good health and CMV-seronegative. Sequenced: PBMCs. The CDR3 DNA is TGTGCCAGCAGCGGTTCACAGGGGGGTCAAGAAAAACTGTTTTTT. Amino acids: CASSGSQGGQEKLFF.